What follows are 14 T cell receptor beta chains derived from one specimen sequenced in a study of cytomegalovirus exposure and HLA in healthy donors. Use of 60 Vbeta and 13 Jbeta primers characterized the PCR. Libraries were prepared by immunoSEQ multiplex PCR; TCRdb keeps only in-frame clonotypes and omits some of them. Counted here are under 150,000 clones, around three quarters occurring once; the ten biggest clones make up about 6.8%. The specimen was PBMCs. The receptors derive from a woman in her 40s in good health and CMV-seropositive.

V usage is TRBV27 and J usage is TRBJ2-3; 13 bases are a match to TRBD2. Germline CDR1 and CDR2: MNHEY and SMNVEV (reference sequence). The ends lost 6 bases at V and 1 base at J; junction bases unmatched: 10. The CDR3 has 18 residues. The CDR3 DNA reads as TGTGCCAGCAGCGAAACGATGGGACTAGCGGGACGCACAGATACGCAGTATTTT. Protein product: CASSETMGLAGRTDTQYF.

This chain connects TRBV27 to TRBJ1-6; 7 bases agree with TRBD1. V was pared by 6 bases and J by 6 bases, with 2 bases of the junction left unmatched. Germline-derived CDR1 and CDR2 are MNHEY and SMNVEV (reference sequence). The CDR3 spans 13 residues. CDR3 amino acids: CASRTGINSPLHF. Written as DNA, the CDR3 is TGTGCCAGCAGGACAGGGATTAATTCACCCCTCCACTTT.

The chain has TRBV9 and TRBJ2-1, with D possibly matching TRBD2 (6 bases). Germline lookup yields CDR1 SGDLS and CDR2 YYNGEE. Trimming cost V 3 bases and J 0 bases, with 19 bases left between them. The CDR3 is 18 amino acids. The CDR3: CASSGDIKDGSSYNEQFF. CDR3 DNA: TGTGCCAGCAGCGGTGACATAAAAGACGGGAGCTCCTACAATGAGCAGTTCTTC.

The rearrangement joins TRBV7-9 to TRBJ1-1; 7 bases fit TRBD1. Losses at the gene ends were 5 bases for V and 5 bases for J; bases not matched to a gene: 5. The length of the CDR3 is 13 residues. Germline CDR1 and CDR2: SEHNR and FQNEAQ (reference sequence). The CDR3 DNA sequence: TGTGCCAGCAGCCGACAGGGACGGACTGAAGCTTTCTTT. It is translated as CASSRQGRTEAFF.

The V gene is TRBV11-3, the J gene TRBJ2-5, with 8 positions matching TRBD1. Trimming cost V 3 bases and J 7 bases; bases outside gene matches: 4. Germline-derived CDR1 and CDR2 are SGHNT and YENEEA. The CDR3 sequence is 13 residues long. CDR3: CASSFGTGGTQYF. As DNA, the CDR3 is TGTGCCAGCAGCTTTGGGACAGGCGGGACCCAGTACTTC.

The chain is built from TRBV5-1 and TRBJ2-1, with TRBD1 matching over 7 bases. The CDR3 runs to 15 residues. J gave up 4 bases and V 7 bases, and 11 bases lay outside the gene matches. Per germline, CDR1 SGHRS and CDR2 YFSETQ. In nucleotides, the CDR3 is TGCGCCAGCGGTAAGACAGGGAATGAATACAATGAGCAGTTCTTC. It codes for CASGKTGNEYNEQFF.

V usage is TRBV5-1 and J usage is TRBJ1-2; 8 nucleotides line up with TRBD1. The junction had 9 bases not matched to a gene; V was cut back by 0 bases and J by 2 bases. Germline CDR1 is SGHRS and CDR2 is YFSETQ. The CDR3 length is 17 residues. As DNA, the CDR3 is TGCGCCAGCAGCTTGGCCCCAGGGGGCGCAGTCAACTATGGCTACACCTTC. This codes for CASSLAPGGAVNYGYTF.

The J gene is TRBJ2-7, the V gene TRBV7-6; 8 positions match TRBD2. Germline CDR1 and CDR2: SGHVS and FNYEAQ. The V gene end was trimmed by 5 bases and the J gene end by 4 bases; junction bases not matched to a gene: 1. The CDR3 loop spans 12 amino acids. The CDR3 DNA is TGTGCCAGCAGCCGGGAGGGTTACGAGCAGTACTTC. Protein product: CASSREGYEQYF.

This clone turned up a few times. This chain joins TRBV7-2 and TRBJ2-3; weak D call: TRBD2 (5 bases). Germline CDR1 is SGHTA and CDR2 is FQGNSA. CDR3 length: 14 residues. The V and J ends lost 1 base and 2 bases respectively, with 7 bases between them. CDR3 in amino acids: CASSLGLATDTQYF. In DNA form, the CDR3 reads TGTGCCAGCAGCTTAGGGCTAGCCACAGATACGCAGTATTTT.

The rearrangement uses TRBV29-1 and TRBJ1-2; no firm D call. The germline V gene encodes CDR1 SQVTM and CDR2 ANQGSEA. Deletions cut 6 bases from V and 2 bases from J, with 13 bases between. This CDR3 spans 13 amino acids. The CDR3 sequence: CSVNSDKNYGYTF. DNA of the CDR3: TGCAGCGTAAACTCCGACAAGAACTATGGCTACACCTTC.

The gene calls are TRBV5-1 and TRBJ2-3, with 8 bases identical to TRBD2. V lost 1 base and J lost 5; bases outside the gene matches: 6. Germline CDR1 and CDR2: SGHRS and YFSETQ. This CDR3 spans 15 amino acids. For the CDR3, the DNA is TGCGCCAGCAGCTTGAGAGCGGGAGTGGAAGATACGCAGTATTTT. Amino acid sequence: CASSLRAGVEDTQYF.

The V and J genes are TRBV2 and TRBJ2-2; D is perhaps TRBD2 (5 bases). From germline, CDR1 is SNHLY and CDR2 FYNNEI. CDR3 length: 12 amino acids. V lost 8 bases and J lost 5, with 9 bases in between. The CDR3 protein is CASDGLTGELFF. DNA for the CDR3: TGTGCCAGCGACGGACTTACCGGGGAGCTGTTTTTT.

The chain employs TRBV7-9 and TRBJ2-5; weak D call: TRBD2 (5 bases). CDR1 SEHNR and CDR2 FQNEAQ come from the germline V gene (reference sequence). The CDR3 extends over 16 amino acids. V shed 5 bases and J shed 3 bases, with 19 bases lying between them. CDR3 DNA sequence: TGTGCCAGCAGCCCCCGATGGGGTAGCGCTAAAGAGACCCAGTACTTC. Residues: CASSPRWGSAKETQYF.

The chain uses TRBV5-4 and TRBJ2-7; possibly TRBD1 for D (6 bases). CDR1 is SGHNT and CDR2 is YYREEE in the germline V gene (reference sequence). The V and J ends lost 2 bases and 2 bases respectively, with 11 bases between them. The CDR3 length is 14 residues. The CDR3 is CASSLGTGTYEQYF. CDR3 DNA: TGTGCCAGCAGCTTAGGTACAGGGACCTACGAGCAGTACTTC. The variable domain in full, completed from reference TRBV5-4 and TRBJ2-7, reads ETGVTQSPTHLIKTRGQQVTLRCSSQSGHNTVSWYQQALGQGPQFIFQYYREEENGRGNFPPRFSGLQFPNYSSELNVNALELDDSALYLCASSLGTGTYEQYFGPGTRLTVT.